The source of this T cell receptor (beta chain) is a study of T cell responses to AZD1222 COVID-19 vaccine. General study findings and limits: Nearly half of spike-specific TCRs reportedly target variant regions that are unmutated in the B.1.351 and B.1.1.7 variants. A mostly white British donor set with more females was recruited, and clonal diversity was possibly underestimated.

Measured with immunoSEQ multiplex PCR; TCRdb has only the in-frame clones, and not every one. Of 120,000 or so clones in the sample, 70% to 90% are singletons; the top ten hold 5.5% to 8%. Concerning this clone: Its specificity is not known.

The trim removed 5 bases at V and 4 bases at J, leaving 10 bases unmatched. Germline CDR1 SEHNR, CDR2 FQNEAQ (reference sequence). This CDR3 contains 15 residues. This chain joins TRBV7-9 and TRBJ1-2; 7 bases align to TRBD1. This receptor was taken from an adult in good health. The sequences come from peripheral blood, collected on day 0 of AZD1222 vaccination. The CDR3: CASSVGQTPTYGYTF. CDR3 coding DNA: TGTGCCAGCAGCGTGGGACAGACGCCAACCTATGGCTACACCTTC.